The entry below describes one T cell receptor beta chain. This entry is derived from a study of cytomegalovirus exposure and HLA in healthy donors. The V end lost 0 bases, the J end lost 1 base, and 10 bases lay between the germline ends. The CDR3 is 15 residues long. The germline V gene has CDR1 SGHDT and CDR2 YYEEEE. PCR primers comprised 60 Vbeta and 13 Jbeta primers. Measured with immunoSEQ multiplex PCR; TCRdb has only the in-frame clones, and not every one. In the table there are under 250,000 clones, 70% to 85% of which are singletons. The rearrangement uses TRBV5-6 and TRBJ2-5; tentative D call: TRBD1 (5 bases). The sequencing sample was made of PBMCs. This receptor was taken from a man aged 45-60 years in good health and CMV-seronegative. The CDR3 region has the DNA TGTGCCAGCAGCTTGGTTAGTCAGGGCCAAGAGACCCAGTACTTC. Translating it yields CASSLVSQGQETQYF. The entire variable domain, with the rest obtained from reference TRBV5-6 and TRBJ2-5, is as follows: DAGVTQSPTHLIKTRGQQVTLRCSPKSGHDTVSWYQQALGQGPQFIFQYYEEEERQRGNFPDRFSGHQFPNYSSELNVNALLLGDSALYLCASSLVSQGQETQYFGPGTRLLVL.